Listed here are 9 T cell receptor beta chains from one sample, sequenced in a study of T cells after yellow fever vaccination. TCRdb itself ran the 5' RACE reads through MiXCR, one entry per CDR3 protein. The sample yields some 220,000 distinct CDR3 sequences, about 3% seen once. The sequenced sample was CD4+ T cells sorted from PBMCs, obtained 10 days after the yellow fever booster vaccination. Receptors were obtained from a man between 18 and 29 years old who received the YFV17D yellow fever vaccine.

The chain couples TRBV2 to TRBJ1-3; TRBD1 agrees at 11 bases. Germline V CDR1 and CDR2: SNHLY, FYNNEI. Trimming took 11 bases from V and 0 from J; bases not matched to a gene: 6. The CDR3 has 15 residues. CDR3 residues: CAGTGTGGSGNTIYF. Written as DNA, the CDR3 is TGTGCCGGAACCGGGACAGGGGGCTCTGGAAACACCATATATTTT.

Ten or more counts support this clonotype. The rearrangement uses TRBV5-1 and TRBJ2-7, with D unresolved. V lost 0 bases and J lost 7, with 17 bases in between. The CDR3 extends over 15 amino acids. CDR1 and CDR2 from the germline V gene are SGHRS and YFSETQ. CDR3 loop: CASSLGPGQAVEQYV. The CDR3 DNA sequence: TGCGCCAGCAGCTTGGGCCCCGGTCAGGCGGTTGAGCAGTACGTC.

The sample holds many counts of this clonotype. V gene TRBV3-1 combines with J gene TRBJ1-6; D gene unclear. The CDR3 extends over 13 amino acids. The V and J ends lost 4 bases and 10 bases respectively, with 11 bases between them. Germline CDR1 is LGHDT and CDR2 is YNNKEL (reference sequence). The CDR3 bases are TGTGCCAGCAGCCCAACCAATCAGTCACCCCTCCACTTT. It is translated as CASSPTNQSPLHF.

This clonotype was observed many times. This rearrangement joins TRBV5-1 to TRBJ2-5, with D perhaps matching TRBD1 or TRBD2 (6 bases each). Germline loops: CDR1 SGHRS, CDR2 YFSETQ. The CDR3 sequence is 14 residues long. V lost 4 bases, J lost 1 base, and 11 bases lay in between. CDR3 amino acids: CASSRGDPQETQYF. The CDR3, as DNA: TGCGCCAGCAGCAGGGGGGACCCCCAAGAGACCCAGTACTTC.

This clonotype turned up a few times. This sequence joins TRBV24-1 and TRBJ2-1, with 9 bases aligning to TRBD1. The trim removed 4 bases at V and 10 bases at J, leaving 4 bases unmatched. The CDR3 totals 13 residues. Germline V gene sequence: CDR1 KGHDR, CDR2 SFDVKD. CDR3 nucleotide sequence: TGTGCCACCAGTGACCCGGGACAGGGAGAGCAGTTCTTC. Protein: CATSDPGQGEQFF.

The sample holds many counts of this clonotype. V usage is TRBV18 and J usage is TRBJ2-3; 8 bases are shared with TRBD1. CDR1 is KGHSH and CDR2 is LQKENI in the germline V gene. This CDR3 contains 14 residues. Unmatched junction bases numbered 4, after V lost 5 bases and J lost 3 bases. This CDR3 reads CASSRQGATDTQYF. In DNA form, the CDR3 reads TGTGCCAGCTCAAGGCAGGGGGCGACAGATACGCAGTATTTT.

This clonotype was counted ten times or more. V gene TRBV6-6 combines with J gene TRBJ1-1; TRBD1 aligns across 7 bases. J was trimmed by 0 bases and V by 5 bases; bases with no gene match: 9. The length of the CDR3 is 16 residues. Germline V gene sequence: CDR1 MNHNY, CDR2 SVGAGI (reference sequence). Written as DNA, the CDR3 is TGTGCCAGCAGTGTCCGACAGGGAAGTATGAACACTGAAGCTTTCTTT. Protein product: CASSVRQGSMNTEAFF.

This clonotype was counted a few times. J is TRBJ1-2 and V is TRBV10-3, with 10 bases that match TRBD1. CDR3 size: 14 residues. J lost 2 bases, V lost 4 bases, and 1 base had no gene match. The germline gives CDR1 ENHRY, CDR2 SYGVKD. CDR3 DNA sequence: TGTGCCATCAGTGGGGACAGGGGCAACTATGGCTACACCTTC. This gives the protein CAISGDRGNYGYTF.

This clonotype was counted between two and nine times. This chain uses TRBV5-1 with TRBJ2-2; D gene uncertain. Germline CDR1 SGHRS, CDR2 YFSETQ. The CDR3 has 16 amino acids. V was pared by 7 bases and J by 0 bases, with 16 bases between. The CDR3 DNA reads as TGCGCCAGCGGAGAGCGAGGAATCGCGAACACCGGGGAGCTGTTTTTT. This encodes CASGERGIANTGELFF.